This T cell receptor beta chain appears in the sequencing data of a study of blood T cells in healthy people across ages. Study-wide context: Per two T cells, template switching captured roughly one barcoded beta molecule.

A sample-barcoded 5' primer and a J-beta primer mix were used in a second PCR of roughly 6 to 12 cycles. TCRdb re-derived calls from the 5' RACE reads in MiXCR, one entry per CDR3 protein. Of 910,000 or so distinct CDR3 sequences in the sample, just over 50% were seen once. Study conclusions and caveats: Observed TCR beta diversity showed a strong correlation with the percentage of naive T cells as measured by flow cytometry. Diversity of TCR beta per million T cells declined in a roughly linear way with age.

For this clonotype: Antigen specificity is unknown.

CDR1 SGHRS and CDR2 YFSETQ come from the germline V gene. This CDR3 comprises 15 residues. The J segment lost 5 bases and the V segment lost 4 bases, leaving 12 bases of the junction unmatched. Isolating PBMCs gave at least 6.5 million of these cells per sample. This sequence joins TRBV5-1 and TRBJ2-7; 7 bases align to TRBD1. This TCR came from a woman aged 55 to 70 in good health. The sequenced material came from blood. The CDR3 nucleotides are TGCGCCAGCAGCCGAATCCCCGGACAGGCCAACGAGCAGTACTTC. Amino acids: CASSRIPGQANEQYF.